This T cell receptor (beta chain) is drawn from a study of cytomegalovirus exposure and HLA in healthy donors. Study at large: HLA-typed donors were the source of approximately 88 million unique TCRs held in an early data release.

Use of 60 Vbeta and 13 Jbeta primers characterized the PCR. This table comes from immunoSEQ multiplex PCR, and its TCRdb copy is limited to in-frame clones, with some not included. The sample includes around 60,000 clones. V lost 3 bases to trimming and J lost 10 bases; unmatched junction nucleotides: 5. The germline V gene encodes CDR1 SQVTM and CDR2 ANQGSEA. This CDR3 region has 13 residues. The TCR originated in a man aged 25 to 40 in good health and CMV-seropositive. The chain carries TRBV29-1 and TRBJ2-1; 11 bases line up with TRBD1. Sequences were obtained from PBMCs. The CDR3 loop is CSVDGQGAREQFF. The CDR3 nucleotides read TGCAGCGTTGATGGACAGGGGGCTCGGGAGCAGTTCTTC.